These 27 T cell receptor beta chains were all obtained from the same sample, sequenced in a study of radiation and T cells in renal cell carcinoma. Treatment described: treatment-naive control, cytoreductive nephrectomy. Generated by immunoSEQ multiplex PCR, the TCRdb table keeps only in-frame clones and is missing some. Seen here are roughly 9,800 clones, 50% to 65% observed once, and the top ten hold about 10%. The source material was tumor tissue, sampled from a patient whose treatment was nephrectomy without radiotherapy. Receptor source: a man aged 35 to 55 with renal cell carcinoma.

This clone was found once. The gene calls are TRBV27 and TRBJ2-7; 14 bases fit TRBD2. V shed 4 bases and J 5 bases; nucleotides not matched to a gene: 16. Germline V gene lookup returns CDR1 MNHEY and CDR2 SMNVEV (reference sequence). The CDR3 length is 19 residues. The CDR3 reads CASSSTKTSGRADQNEQYF. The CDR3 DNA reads TGTGCCAGCAGTTCCACCAAGACTAGCGGGAGGGCCGACCAAAACGAGCAGTACTTC.

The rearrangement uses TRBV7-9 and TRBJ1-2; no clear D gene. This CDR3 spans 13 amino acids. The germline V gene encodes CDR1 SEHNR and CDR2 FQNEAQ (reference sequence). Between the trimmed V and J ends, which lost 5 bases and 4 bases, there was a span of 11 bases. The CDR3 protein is CASSEGRVYGYTF. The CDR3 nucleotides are TGTGCCAGCAGCGAAGGACGGGTCTATGGCTACACCTTC.

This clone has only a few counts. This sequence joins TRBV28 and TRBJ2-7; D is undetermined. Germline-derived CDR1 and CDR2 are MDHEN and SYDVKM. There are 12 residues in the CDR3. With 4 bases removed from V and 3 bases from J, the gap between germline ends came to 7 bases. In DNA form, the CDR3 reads TGTGCCAGCAGTTCCCAAAGCTACGAGCAGTACGTC. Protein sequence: CASSSQSYEQYV.

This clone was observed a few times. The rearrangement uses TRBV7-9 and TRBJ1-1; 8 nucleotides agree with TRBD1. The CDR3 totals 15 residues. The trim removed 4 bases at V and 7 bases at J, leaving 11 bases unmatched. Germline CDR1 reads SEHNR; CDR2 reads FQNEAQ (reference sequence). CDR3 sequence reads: CASSSEHLGQGEAFF. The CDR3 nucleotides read TGTGCCAGCAGCTCCGAACACCTAGGACAGGGTGAAGCTTTCTTT.

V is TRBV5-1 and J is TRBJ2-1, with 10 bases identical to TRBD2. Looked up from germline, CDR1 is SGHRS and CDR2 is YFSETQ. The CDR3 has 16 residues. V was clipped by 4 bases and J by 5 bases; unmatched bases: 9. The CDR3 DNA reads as TGCGCCAGCAGCACCCGGCTAGCGGGAGTGAACAATGAGCAGTTCTTC. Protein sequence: CASSTRLAGVNNEQFF.

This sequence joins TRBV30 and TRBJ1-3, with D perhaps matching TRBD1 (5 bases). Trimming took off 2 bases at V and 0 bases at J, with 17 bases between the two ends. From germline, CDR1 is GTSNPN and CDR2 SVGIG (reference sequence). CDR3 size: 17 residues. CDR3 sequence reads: CAWSPSYRGFSGNTIYF. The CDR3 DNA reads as TGTGCCTGGAGTCCGAGCTACCGGGGCTTCTCTGGAAACACCATATATTTT.

In DNA, the CDR3 is TGTGCCAGCAGCTTAGTAGGCAGAAACACTGAAGCTTTCTTT. It yields the protein CASSLVGRNTEAFF. V is TRBV7-9 and J is TRBJ1-1; no clear D. Trimming cost V 1 base and J 2 bases, with 8 bases left between them. Germline V lookup: CDR1 SEHNR, CDR2 FQNEAQ (reference sequence). CDR3 length equals 14 residues.

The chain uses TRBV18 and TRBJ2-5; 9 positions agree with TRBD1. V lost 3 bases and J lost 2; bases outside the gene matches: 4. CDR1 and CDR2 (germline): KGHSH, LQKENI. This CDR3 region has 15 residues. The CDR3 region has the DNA TGTGCCAGCTCACCGGAGACAGGGGGGCAAGAGACCCAGTACTTC. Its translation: CASSPETGGQETQYF. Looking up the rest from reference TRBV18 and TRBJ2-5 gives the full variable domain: NAGVMQNPRHLVRRRGQEARLRCSPMKGHSHVYWYRQLPEEGLKFMVYLQKENIIDESGMPKERFSAEFPKEGPSILRIQQVVRGDSAAYFCASSPETGGQETQYFGPGTRLLVL.

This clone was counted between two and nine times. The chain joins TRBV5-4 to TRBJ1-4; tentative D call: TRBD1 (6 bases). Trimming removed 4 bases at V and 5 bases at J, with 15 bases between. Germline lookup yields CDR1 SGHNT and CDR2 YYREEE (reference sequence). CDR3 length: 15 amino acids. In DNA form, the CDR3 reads TGTGCCAGCAGCCAACGACAGGAAACCAATGAAAAACTGTTTTTT. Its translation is CASSQRQETNEKLFF.

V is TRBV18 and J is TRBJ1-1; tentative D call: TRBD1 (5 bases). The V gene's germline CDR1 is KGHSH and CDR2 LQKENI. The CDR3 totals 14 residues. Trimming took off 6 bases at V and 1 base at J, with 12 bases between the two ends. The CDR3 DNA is TGTGCCAGCTCCCGGGACTCAAAGAACACTGAAGCTTTCTTT. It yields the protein CASSRDSKNTEAFF. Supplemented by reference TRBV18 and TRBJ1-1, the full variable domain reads NAGVMQNPRHLVRRRGQEARLRCSPMKGHSHVYWYRQLPEEGLKFMVYLQKENIIDESGMPKERFSAEFPKEGPSILRIQQVVRGDSAAYFCASSRDSKNTEAFFGQGTRLTVV.

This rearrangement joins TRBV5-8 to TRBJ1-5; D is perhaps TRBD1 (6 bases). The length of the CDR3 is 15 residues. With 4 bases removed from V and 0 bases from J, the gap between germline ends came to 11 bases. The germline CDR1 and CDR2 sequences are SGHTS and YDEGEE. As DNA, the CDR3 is TGTGCCAGCAGCATGAGACAGGTTAGCAATCAGCCCCAGCATTTT. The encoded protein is CASSMRQVSNQPQHF.

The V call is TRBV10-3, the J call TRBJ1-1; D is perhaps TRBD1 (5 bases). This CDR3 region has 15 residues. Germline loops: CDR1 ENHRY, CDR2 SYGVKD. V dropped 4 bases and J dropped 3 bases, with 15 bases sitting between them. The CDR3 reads CAISAFRDWDTEAFF. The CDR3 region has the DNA TGTGCCATCAGTGCTTTCCGGGACTGGGACACTGAAGCTTTCTTT.

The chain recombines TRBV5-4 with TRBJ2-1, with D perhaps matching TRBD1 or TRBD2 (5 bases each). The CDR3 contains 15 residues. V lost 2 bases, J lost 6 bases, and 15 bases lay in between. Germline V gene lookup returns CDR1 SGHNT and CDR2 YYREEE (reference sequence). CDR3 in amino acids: CASSFARGVGNEQFF. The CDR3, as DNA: TGTGCCAGCAGCTTCGCGAGGGGCGTGGGCAATGAGCAGTTCTTC.

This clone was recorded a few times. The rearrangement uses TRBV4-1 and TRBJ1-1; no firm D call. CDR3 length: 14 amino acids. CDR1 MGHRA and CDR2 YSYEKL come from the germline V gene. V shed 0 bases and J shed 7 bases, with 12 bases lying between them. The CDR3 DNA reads TGCGCCAGCAGCCAAGAAAGAGTCCCCGTTGAAGCTTTCTTT. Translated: CASSQERVPVEAFF.

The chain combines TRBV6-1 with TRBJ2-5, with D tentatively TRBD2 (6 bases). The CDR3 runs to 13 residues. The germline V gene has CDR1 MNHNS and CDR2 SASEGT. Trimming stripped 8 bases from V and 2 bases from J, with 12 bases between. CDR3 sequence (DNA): TGTGCCAGCTACACGGGACTGCAAGAGACCCAGTACTTC. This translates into CASYTGLQETQYF.

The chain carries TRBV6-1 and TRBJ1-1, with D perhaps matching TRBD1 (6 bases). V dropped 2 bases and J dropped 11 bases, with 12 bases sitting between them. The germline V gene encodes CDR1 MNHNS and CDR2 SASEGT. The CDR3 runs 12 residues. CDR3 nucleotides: TGTGCCAGCAGTGAAAGGACAGACTTTGCTTTCTTT. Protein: CASSERTDFAFF.

The CDR3 loop reads CASSPYVGDFGNTEAFF. In DNA form, the CDR3 reads TGTGCCAGCTCACCATATGTGGGGGACTTTGGGAACACTGAAGCTTTCTTT. The rearrangement joins TRBV18 to TRBJ1-1, with a weak D call TRBD1 (5 bases). Per the germline V gene, CDR1 is KGHSH and CDR2 is LQKENI. This CDR3 comprises 17 residues. V was pared by 2 bases and J by 1 base, with 17 bases between.

This CDR3 is CASSTGTPRRAFF. The CDR3 DNA sequence: TGTGCCAGCAGTACCGGGACGCCTAGACGAGCTTTCTTT. The chain has TRBV6-5 and TRBJ1-1, with a possible D match to TRBD1 (5 bases). The V end lost 5 bases, the J end lost 10 bases, and 17 bases lay between the germline ends. Germline CDR1 MNHEY, CDR2 SVGAGI. The length of the CDR3 is 13 residues.

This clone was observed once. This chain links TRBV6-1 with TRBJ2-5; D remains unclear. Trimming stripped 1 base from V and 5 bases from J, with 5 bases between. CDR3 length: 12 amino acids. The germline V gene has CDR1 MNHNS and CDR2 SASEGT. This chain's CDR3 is CASSEVGETQYF. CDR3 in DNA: TGTGCCAGCAGTGAAGTCGGGGAGACCCAGTACTTC.

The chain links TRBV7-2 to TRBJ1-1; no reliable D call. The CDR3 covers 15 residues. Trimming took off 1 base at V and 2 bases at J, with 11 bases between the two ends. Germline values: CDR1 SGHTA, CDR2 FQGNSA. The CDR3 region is CASSLDGFPNTEAFF. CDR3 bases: TGTGCCAGCAGCTTAGATGGTTTCCCTAACACTGAAGCTTTCTTT.

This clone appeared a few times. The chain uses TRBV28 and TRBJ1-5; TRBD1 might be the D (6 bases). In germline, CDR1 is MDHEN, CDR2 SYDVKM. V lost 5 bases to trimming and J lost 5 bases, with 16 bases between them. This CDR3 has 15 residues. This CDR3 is CASSLAHGQHQPQHF. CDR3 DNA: TGTGCCAGCAGTCTGGCTCATGGACAGCATCAGCCCCAGCATTTT.

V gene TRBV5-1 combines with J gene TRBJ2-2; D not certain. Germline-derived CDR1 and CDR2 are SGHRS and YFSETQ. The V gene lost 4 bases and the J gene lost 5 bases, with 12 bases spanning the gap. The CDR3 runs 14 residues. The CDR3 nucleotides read TGCGCCAGCAGCGGACCAGTTAGGACCGGGGAGCTGTTTTTT. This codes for CASSGPVRTGELFF. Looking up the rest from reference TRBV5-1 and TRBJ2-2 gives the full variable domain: KAGVTQTPRYLIKTRGQQVTLSCSPISGHRSVSWYQQTPGQGLQFLFEYFSETQRNKGNFPGRFSGRQFSNSRSEMNVSTLELGDSALYLCASSGPVRTGELFFGEGSRLTVL.

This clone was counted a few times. The CDR3 nucleotides are TGTGCCAGCAGCAAGACAGGCTCTGGAAACACCATATATTTT. Amino acids: CASSKTGSGNTIYF. This chain connects TRBV27 to TRBJ1-3; weak D call: TRBD1 (6 bases). The CDR3 is made up of 14 amino acids. Germline CDR1 is MNHEY and CDR2 is SMNVEV (reference sequence). The V end lost 6 bases, the J end lost 0 bases, and 9 bases lay between the germline ends.

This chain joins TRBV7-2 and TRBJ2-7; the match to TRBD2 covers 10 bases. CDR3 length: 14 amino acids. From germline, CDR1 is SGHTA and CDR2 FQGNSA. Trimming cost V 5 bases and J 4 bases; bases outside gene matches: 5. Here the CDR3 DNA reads TGTGCCAGCAGCCCTAGCGGGAGTCCTTACGAGCAGTACTTC. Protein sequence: CASSPSGSPYEQYF.

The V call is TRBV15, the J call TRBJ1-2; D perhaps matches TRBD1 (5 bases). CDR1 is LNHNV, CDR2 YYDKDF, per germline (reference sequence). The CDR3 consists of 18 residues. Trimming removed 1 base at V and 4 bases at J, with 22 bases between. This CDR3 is CATSRGIGGSTSGYGYTF. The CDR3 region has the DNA TGTGCCACCAGCAGAGGGATCGGGGGATCAACATCGGGCTATGGCTACACCTTC.

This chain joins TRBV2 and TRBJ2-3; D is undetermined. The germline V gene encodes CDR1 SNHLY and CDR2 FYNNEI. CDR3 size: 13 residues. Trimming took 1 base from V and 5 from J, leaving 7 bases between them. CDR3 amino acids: CASSEGGGDTQYF. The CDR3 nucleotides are TGTGCCAGCAGTGAAGGGGGTGGAGATACGCAGTATTTT.

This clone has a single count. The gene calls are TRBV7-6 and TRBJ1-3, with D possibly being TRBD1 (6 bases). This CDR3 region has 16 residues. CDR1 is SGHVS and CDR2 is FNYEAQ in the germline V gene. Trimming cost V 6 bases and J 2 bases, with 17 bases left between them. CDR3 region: CASSLEAGGTGNTIYF. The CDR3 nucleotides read TGTGCCAGCAGTCTCGAGGCCGGGGGCACTGGAAACACCATATATTTT.